These 30 T cell receptor beta chains came from one sample sequenced in a study of blood T cell repertoires in COVID-19 (dated by TCRdb to about 2020). The library came from the immunoSEQ multiplex PCR assay. TCRdb carries this immuneACCESS record with in-frame sequences only. Its versions omit some clonotypes, under half of them owing to an unresolved V gene in the studies checked, with the rest unexplained. The table for this sample lists 150,000 to 200,000 clones; 90% of them were counted only once. The ten largest account for approximately 0.5% of the sample. Sample: peripheral blood. These receptors all come from a man aged 50 or older with acute or convalescent COVID-19.

This rearrangement joins TRBV3-1 (or the pseudogene TRBV3-2) to TRBJ1-5, with D perhaps TRBD1 (5 bases). CDR3 length: 18 residues. V lost 3 bases, J lost 2 bases, and 20 bases lay in between. Germline V gene data show CDR1 as LGHDT and CDR2 as YNNKEL (reference sequence). CDR3 in DNA: TGTGCCAGCAGCCAGGGCAGGGTTTCGATATCGGGCAATCAGCCCCAGCATTTT. Protein sequence: CASSQGRVSISGNQPQHF.

The genes are TRBV9 and TRBJ1-2; 9 bases align to TRBD1. The V gene's germline CDR1 is SGDLS and CDR2 YYNGEE. J lost 3 bases, V lost 5 bases, and 5 bases had no gene match. The CDR3 has 14 amino acids. The CDR3 protein is CASSGQGPYYGYTF. The CDR3 DNA reads as TGTGCCAGCAGTGGACAGGGGCCCTACTATGGCTACACCTTC.

The chain joins TRBV19 to TRBJ1-1; D not certain. CDR3 length: 20 amino acids. Germline-derived CDR1 and CDR2 are LNHDA and SQIVND (reference sequence). V was cut by 3 bases and J by 3 bases, with 29 bases left in between. The CDR3 spells CASSIFPFLSRGNRDTEAFF. Here the CDR3 DNA reads TGTGCCAGTAGTATCTTCCCCTTCTTAAGTCGGGGAAATCGGGACACTGAAGCTTTCTTT.

This clone was observed a single time. The V and J genes are TRBV6-1 and TRBJ2-7; 11 bases line up with TRBD1. Germline V CDR1 and CDR2: MNHNS, SASEGT. This CDR3 has 13 amino acids. The V segment lost 6 bases and the J segment 5 bases; nucleotides outside the gene matches: 3. CDR3 bases: TGTGCCAGCAGGGGACAGGGGGGCCACGAGCAGTACTTC. Its protein is CASRGQGGHEQYF.

CDR3 loop: CASSQEWDRGTSPLHF. As DNA, the CDR3 is TGCGCCAGCAGCCAAGAGTGGGACAGGGGGACTTCACCCCTCCACTTT. V gene TRBV4-3 combines with J gene TRBJ1-6; 11 positions match TRBD1. The CDR3 consists of 16 residues. Germline CDR1 and CDR2: LGHNA and YSLEER. After removal of 0 bases from V and 9 bases from J, the junction contained 4 bases not matched to a gene.

This rearrangement joins TRBV20-1 to TRBJ1-1; 7 positions agree with TRBD1. Germline CDR1 DFQATT, CDR2 SNEGSKA (reference sequence). Unmatched junction bases numbered 15, after V lost 3 bases and J lost 5 bases. This CDR3 region has 16 residues. This CDR3 is CSASQIQGRVGTEAFF. For the CDR3, the DNA is TGCAGTGCTAGTCAAATACAGGGGCGGGTTGGTACTGAAGCTTTCTTT.

For the CDR3, the DNA is TGTGCCAGCAGTGAGCAGGGGGCCCAAGAGACCCAGTACTTC. Its protein is CASSEQGAQETQYF. The V and J genes are TRBV6-6 and TRBJ2-5, with 8 positions matching TRBD1. The germline CDR1 and CDR2 sequences are MNHNY and SVGAGI (reference sequence). V trimming: 5 bases; J trimming: 1 base; junction bases outside the gene matches: 3. This CDR3 comprises 14 residues.

This sequence joins TRBV28 and TRBJ2-5; D uncertain. Germline-derived CDR1 and CDR2 are MDHEN and SYDVKM. This CDR3 is built from 13 residues. V lost 5 bases, J lost 2 bases, and 9 bases lay in between. This chain's CDR3 is CASSTPGQETQYF. In nucleotides, the CDR3 is TGTGCCAGCAGTACACCTGGTCAAGAGACCCAGTACTTC.

This chain connects TRBV27 to TRBJ2-1, with D hard to call. Per germline, CDR1 MNHEY and CDR2 SMNVEV (reference sequence). The ends were cut back, 3 bases at V and 4 bases at J, with 7 bases in the middle. The CDR3 totals 13 residues. DNA for the CDR3: TGTGCCAGCAGTTTTCGAGGTTACAATGAGCAGTTCTTC. This gives the protein CASSFRGYNEQFF.

The chain employs TRBV28 and TRBJ1-5; D is unresolved. The CDR3 is 14 residues long. The germline V gene has CDR1 MDHEN and CDR2 SYDVKM. With 1 base removed from V and 4 bases from J, the gap between germline ends came to 8 bases. CDR3 in DNA: TGTGCCAGCAGTTTATTTGGCAAGAATCAGCCCCAGCATTTT. It translates to CASSLFGKNQPQHF.

J is TRBJ1-5 and V is TRBV7-2; D uncertain. CDR1 is SGHTA and CDR2 is FQGNSA in the germline V gene. The CDR3 consists of 16 residues. Trimming removed 4 bases from V and 4 bases from J, with 17 bases in between. The CDR3 spells CASSSREVSGNQPQHF. Written as DNA, the CDR3 is TGTGCCAGCAGCTCCCGTGAGGTTTCTGGAAATCAGCCCCAGCATTTT.

The chain recombines TRBV28 with TRBJ2-7; D is perhaps TRBD1 (5 bases). CDR3 size: 14 residues. Germline values: CDR1 MDHEN, CDR2 SYDVKM. The ends were cut back, 6 bases at V and 6 bases at J, with 18 bases in the middle. The CDR3, as DNA: TGTGCCAGCAGCCTGAGCACACTAAGGGGCGAGCAGTACTTC. Translating gives CASSLSTLRGEQYF.

The chain combines TRBV18 with TRBJ2-7; possible D gene TRBD2, 6 bases. Germline assignment: CDR1 KGHSH and CDR2 LQKENI. Trimming cost V 4 bases and J 3 bases, with 10 bases left between them. This CDR3 comprises 13 residues. CDR3 coding DNA: TGTGCCAGCTCACGAGGCGGGGTCTACGAGCAGTACTTC. Its translation: CASSRGGVYEQYF. Combining the CDR3 with reference TRBV18 and TRBJ2-7 gives the whole variable domain NAGVMQNPRHLVRRRGQEARLRCSPMKGHSHVYWYRQLPEEGLKFMVYLQKENIIDESGMPKERFSAEFPKEGPSILRIQQVVRGDSAAYFCASSRGGVYEQYFGPGTRLTVT.

This chain uses TRBV9 with TRBJ2-5, with D possibly matching TRBD1 (5 bases). CDR1 is SGDLS, CDR2 YYNGEE, per germline. The CDR3 loop spans 13 amino acids. The V end was cut by 6 bases, the J end by 1 base, with 10 bases between. CDR3 sequence (DNA): TGTGCCAGCAATCGAGACAGCCAAGAGACCCAGTACTTC. Encoded protein: CASNRDSQETQYF.

This clone was seen a single time. The chain recombines TRBV9 with TRBJ1-6; the D gene is possibly TRBD1 (6 bases). CDR3 length: 16 residues. V was shortened by 0 bases and J by 9 bases, with 16 bases between the two germline ends. Germline V gene data show CDR1 as SGDLS and CDR2 as YYNGEE. CDR3 in amino acids: CASSVGSGTNASPLHF. The CDR3 DNA reads as TGTGCCAGCAGCGTAGGGTCAGGGACAAACGCTTCACCCCTCCACTTT.

Only a few counts were recorded for this clone. The rearrangement joins TRBV6-5 to TRBJ2-1; D might be TRBD1 (6 bases). The CDR3 consists of 15 residues. Germline-derived CDR1 and CDR2 are MNHEY and SVGAGI. V lost 2 bases to trimming and J lost 8 bases, with 16 bases between them. The CDR3 loop reads CASSYSRGQEHEQFF. The CDR3 region has the DNA TGTGCCAGCAGTTACAGCAGGGGCCAGGAGCATGAGCAGTTCTTC.

This rearrangement joins TRBV6-5 to TRBJ2-7; 7 nucleotides align to TRBD1. The trim removed 7 bases at V and 9 bases at J, leaving 18 bases unmatched. CDR3 size: 15 residues. The V gene's germline CDR1 is MNHEY and CDR2 SVGAGI. The CDR3 DNA is TGTGCCAGCAAACGACGACAGGGCCCCCCCGGTGGGCAGTACTTC. Amino acids: CASKRRQGPPGGQYF.

The chain uses TRBV21-1 and TRBJ1-2. TRBV21-1 has pseudogene status. The CDR3 runs to 12 residues. The CDR3 bases are TGTGCCAGCAGCGAGGGTAATGATGGCTACACCTTC. It translates to CASSEGNDGYTF.

The chain has TRBV3-1 (or the pseudogene TRBV3-2) and TRBJ2-1, with TRBD2 matching 8 bases. After removal of 2 bases from V and 7 bases from J, the junction contained 7 bases not matched to a gene. The CDR3 is 15 residues long. Germline values: CDR1 LGHDT, CDR2 YNNKEL (reference sequence). CDR3 nucleotide sequence: TGTGCCAGCAGCCAACGGGGGGGGCCAGGGAATGAGCAGTTCTTC. Amino acids: CASSQRGGPGNEQFF.

This clone was seen once. J is TRBJ2-2 and V is TRBV18, with TRBD1 matching 8 bases. The V and J ends lost 3 bases and 1 base, in that order; junction bases with no gene match: 7. The length of the CDR3 is 17 residues. The germline CDR1 and CDR2 sequences are KGHSH and LQKENI. CDR3 sequence (DNA): TGTGCCAGCTCACCCCCTCGAGGACAGGGGAACACCGGGGAGCTGTTTTTT. Translating it yields CASSPPRGQGNTGELFF.

This chain joins TRBV7-8 and TRBJ2-2, with D perhaps matching TRBD2 (6 bases). V was cut by 8 bases and J by 3 bases, with 13 bases left in between. This CDR3 is built from 14 residues. Germline-derived CDR1 and CDR2 are SGHVS and FQNEAQ. CDR3 nucleotides: TGTGCCAGCGGCCCCGGGAGATACACCGGGGAGCTGTTTTTT. It encodes CASGPGRYTGELFF.

The V and J genes are TRBV19 and TRBJ2-3, with 8 bases lining up with TRBD1. Germline lookup yields CDR1 LNHDA and CDR2 SQIVND (reference sequence). The CDR3 length is 14 residues. The J segment lost 7 bases and the V segment lost 5 bases, leaving 8 bases of the junction unmatched. CDR3 amino acids: CASSLGQGGNTQYF. The CDR3 DNA sequence: TGTGCCAGTAGTTTAGGACAGGGAGGCAATACGCAGTATTTT.

This clone was seen a single time. V usage is TRBV5-4 and J usage is TRBJ1-4; 9 bases line up with TRBD1. This CDR3 comprises 16 residues. V gave up 4 bases and J gave up 0 bases; unmatched junction bases: 4. The germline CDR1 and CDR2 sequences are SGHNT and YYREEE (reference sequence). In DNA form, the CDR3 reads TGTGCCAGCAGCACACGACAGGGGGCAACTAATGAAAAACTGTTTTTT. It codes for CASSTRQGATNEKLFF. The variable domain in full, with the rest retrieved from reference TRBV5-4 and TRBJ1-4, is ETGVTQSPTHLIKTRGQQVTLRCSSQSGHNTVSWYQQALGQGPQFIFQYYREEENGRGNFPPRFSGLQFPNYSSELNVNALELDDSALYLCASSTRQGATNEKLFFGSGTQLSVL.

This chain connects TRBV7-9 to TRBJ1-4; D remains ambiguous. Germline CDR1 SEHNR, CDR2 FQNEAQ (reference sequence). The CDR3 runs 16 residues. Trimming took 2 bases from V and 6 from J, leaving 16 bases between them. The CDR3 DNA reads as TGTGCCAGCAGCTTAACCAGTGGCGGCGGCGATGAAAAACTGTTTTTT. This sequence encodes CASSLTSGGGDEKLFF.

This chain links TRBV6-1 with TRBJ1-4; D remains ambiguous. The CDR3 runs 15 residues. Germline lookup yields CDR1 MNHNS and CDR2 SASEGT. Trimming cost V 3 bases and J 6 bases, with 14 bases left between them. As DNA, the CDR3 is TGTGCCAGCAGTGACCTAGGTCCACCCGATGAAAAACTGTTTTTT. Its translation: CASSDLGPPDEKLFF.

J is TRBJ1-1 and V is TRBV27, with 7 bases identical to TRBD1. The CDR3 is made up of 16 amino acids. V was clipped by 3 bases and J by 1 base; unmatched bases: 8. Germline CDR1 MNHEY, CDR2 SMNVEV (reference sequence). The DNA for the CDR3 is TGTGCCAGCAGTTTTAGTACGGGACAGAAGAACACTGAAGCTTTCTTT. Encoded protein: CASSFSTGQKNTEAFF.

This sequence joins TRBV3-1 (or the pseudogene TRBV3-2) and TRBJ2-3; TRBD2 aligns across 11 bases. Germline assignment: CDR1 LGHDT and CDR2 YNNKEL (reference sequence). The CDR3 covers 17 residues. The V gene end was trimmed by 3 bases and the J gene end by 0 bases; junction bases not matched to a gene: 5. This chain's CDR3 is CASSHRLAGYSTDTQYF. The CDR3 DNA follows: TGTGCCAGCAGCCACCGACTAGCGGGGTATAGCACAGATACGCAGTATTTT.

The gene calls are TRBV6-2 or TRBV6-3 and TRBJ2-1; 7 bases match TRBD1. J gave up 5 bases and V 0 bases, and 7 bases lay outside the gene matches. CDR1 is MNHEY and CDR2 is SVGEGT in the germline V gene. CDR3 length: 16 amino acids. This CDR3 is CASSYSMKQGNNEQFF. CDR3 coding DNA: TGTGCCAGCAGTTACTCGATGAAACAGGGGAACAATGAGCAGTTCTTC.

This clone was observed a handful of times. The CDR3 DNA follows: TGTGCCAGCAGCTCCTTAGCGGGAGCTCCGGCGGAGCAGTTCTTC. It encodes CASSSLAGAPAEQFF. The V gene is TRBV7-2, the J gene TRBJ2-1, with 9 bases identical to TRBD2. Trimming took 4 bases from V and 10 from J; bases not matched to a gene: 11. Germline V gene data show CDR1 as SGHTA and CDR2 as FQGNSA. The CDR3 length is 15 residues.

V gene TRBV11-3 combines with J gene TRBJ1-1; weak D call: TRBD1 (6 bases). The ends were cut back, 3 bases at V and 4 bases at J, with 12 bases in the middle. This CDR3 has 14 residues. The germline V gene has CDR1 SGHNT and CDR2 YENEEA. This CDR3 reads CASSLGGGFTEAFF. The CDR3 region has the DNA TGTGCCAGCAGCTTGGGGGGGGGCTTCACTGAAGCTTTCTTT.